One T cell receptor beta chain is described in this entry. What it binds is not known. Sample-barcoded 5' priming and a J-beta primer mix drove a second PCR of roughly 6 to 12 cycles. TCRdb fed the 5' RACE reads into MiXCR, producing one record per CDR3 protein. The data contain about 780,000 distinct CDR3 sequences, 46% of them singletons. The source of the sample is a study of blood T cells in healthy people across ages. Findings and caveats of the study: Estimated diversity across one million T cells was deemed an underestimate. Diversity of TCR beta per million T cells declined in a roughly linear way with age.

Extractions gave at least 6 micrograms of total RNA per sample. The germline CDR1 and CDR2 sequences are GTSNPN and SVGIG (reference sequence). Trimming took off 5 bases at V and 3 bases at J, with 11 bases between the two ends. This CDR3 contains 13 residues. J is TRBJ1-5 and V is TRBV30, with D possibly matching TRBD1 (5 bases). This TCR came from an elderly man in good health. Source material: blood. CDR3 bases: TGTGCCTGGGCAGGGTCCGCCAATCAGCCCCAGCATTTT. Encoded protein: CAWAGSANQPQHF.